Presented here are 29 T cell receptor beta chains from one specimen sequenced in a study of OX40 agonist ivuxolimab in advanced cancers. Profiled with immunoSEQ multiplex PCR; TCRdb holds only in-frame clones, not every one. This sample has over 80,000 clones, with about 85% found just once. This material consisted of CD4+ or CD8+ T cells sorted from blood, taken in a trial of the OX40 agonist ivuxolimab. The origin of the receptors is an adult with an advanced solid tumor such as melanoma, head and neck, liver or kidney cancer.

This clone appeared a single time. The chain joins TRBV18 to TRBJ2-1; 10 nucleotides match TRBD1. Germline loops: CDR1 KGHSH, CDR2 LQKENI. Trimming cost V 5 bases and J 3 bases; bases outside gene matches: 1. This CDR3 contains 14 residues. The CDR3 reads CASSGDRGYNEQFF. The CDR3 coding sequence is TGTGCCAGCTCAGGGGACAGGGGCTACAATGAGCAGTTCTTC.

The chain is built from TRBV7-2 and TRBJ1-1; D is undetermined. This CDR3 has 13 residues. From germline, CDR1 is SGHTA and CDR2 FQGNSA. The V and J ends lost 1 base and 5 bases respectively, with 8 bases between them. The CDR3 sequence is CASSLGHSTEAFF. CDR3 sequence (DNA): TGTGCCAGCAGCTTAGGTCATTCTACTGAAGCTTTCTTT. Based on the CDR3 plus reference TRBV7-2 and TRBJ1-1, the full variable domain is GAGVSQSPSNKVTEKGKDVELRCDPISGHTALYWYRQSLGQGLEFLIYFQGNSAPDKSGLPSDRFSAERTGGSVSTLTIQRTQQEDSAVYLCASSLGHSTEAFFGQGTRLTVV.

The CDR3 DNA reads TGTGCCAGTAGTTGGCCAGGCGCCAAAAACATTCAGTACTTC. It translates to CASSWPGAKNIQYF. This sequence joins TRBV19 and TRBJ2-4; the D is unclear. Per the germline V gene, CDR1 is LNHDA and CDR2 is SQIVND (reference sequence). V was clipped by 5 bases and J by 1 base, with 9 bases between them. The CDR3 totals 14 residues. Combining the CDR3 with reference TRBV19 and TRBJ2-4 gives the whole variable domain DGGITQSPKYLFRKEGQNVTLSCEQNLNHDAMYWYRQDPGQGLRLIYYSQIVNDFQKGDIAEGYSVSREKKESFPLTVTSAQKNPTAFYLCASSWPGAKNIQYFGAGTRLSVL.

The rearrangement joins TRBV18 to TRBJ2-7; D gene uncertain. Germline V lookup: CDR1 KGHSH, CDR2 LQKENI. The CDR3 loop spans 13 amino acids. V was shortened by 5 bases and J by 3 bases, with 11 bases between the two germline ends. The CDR3 reads CASSLLQRYEQYF. The CDR3 DNA is TGTGCCAGCTCATTGCTACAGCGCTACGAGCAGTACTTC.

This chain joins TRBV5-1 and TRBJ2-7; 9 nucleotides match TRBD2. The V gene end was trimmed by 3 bases and the J gene end by 2 bases; junction bases not matched to a gene: 3. The CDR3 has 14 amino acids. The germline V gene encodes CDR1 SGHRS and CDR2 YFSETQ. CDR3 coding DNA: TGCGCCAGCAGCTACCTAGCGGGAACCTACGAGCAGTACTTC. Translated: CASSYLAGTYEQYF.

J is TRBJ2-2 and V is TRBV19; D is unresolved. The V end lost 5 bases, the J end lost 3 bases, and 13 bases lay between the germline ends. The CDR3 consists of 15 residues. Germline V gene lookup returns CDR1 LNHDA and CDR2 SQIVND (reference sequence). CDR3 nucleotides: TGTGCCAGTAGTGACACAAACTGGGACACCGGGGAGCTGTTTTTT. This encodes CASSDTNWDTGELFF.

This clone was seen just once. The chain joins TRBV7-9 to TRBJ1-2; 9 positions agree with TRBD1. Germline CDR1 SEHNR, CDR2 FQNEAQ (reference sequence). J lost 2 bases, V lost 4 bases, and 11 bases had no gene match. This CDR3 spans 17 amino acids. CDR3 sequence: CASSSLGTGRSNYGYTF. The CDR3 region has the DNA TGTGCCAGCAGCTCCCTCGGGACAGGGCGTTCGAACTATGGCTACACCTTC.

The chain combines TRBV6-1 with TRBJ2-3; 15 bases are shared with TRBD2. The junction had 3 bases not matched to a gene; V was cut back by 6 bases and J by 5 bases. CDR1 is MNHNS, CDR2 SASEGT, per germline. The CDR3 contains 15 residues. Here the CDR3 reads CASSGLAGGGDTQYF. The CDR3, as DNA: TGTGCCAGCAGCGGACTAGCGGGAGGGGGAGATACGCAGTATTTT.

This chain links TRBV5-1 with TRBJ2-3; perhaps TRBD1 as D (6 bases). V was pared by 4 bases and J by 2 bases, with 14 bases between. The CDR3 contains 15 residues. Germline CDR1 and CDR2: SGHRS and YFSETQ. The DNA of the CDR3 is TGCGCCAGCAGCCCCACAGGGATAATCACAGATACGCAGTATTTT. Amino acids: CASSPTGIITDTQYF.

The CDR3 is CAWAGGDQPQHF. As DNA, the CDR3 is TGTGCCTGGGCCGGGGGAGATCAGCCCCAGCATTTT. The chain carries TRBV30 and TRBJ1-5; D is perhaps TRBD1 (5 bases). CDR3 length: 12 residues. Germline values: CDR1 GTSNPN, CDR2 SVGIG (reference sequence). V lost 5 bases to trimming and J lost 5 bases, with 10 bases between them.

The V gene is TRBV5-1, the J gene TRBJ1-4; 7 positions match TRBD1. The CDR3 extends over 15 amino acids. CDR1 SGHRS and CDR2 YFSETQ come from the germline V gene. Unmatched junction bases numbered 9, after V lost 3 bases and J lost 7 bases. This chain's CDR3 is CASSSGTAMGEKLFF. The CDR3 nucleotides are TGCGCCAGCAGCTCCGGGACAGCCATGGGTGAAAAACTGTTTTTT.

The chain links TRBV7-3 to TRBJ2-1, with TRBD2 identical over 8 bases. This CDR3 region has 15 residues. Germline CDR1 and CDR2: SGHTA and FQGTGA. The junction had 6 bases not matched to a gene; V was cut back by 4 bases and J by 4 bases. The CDR3: CASSSTSGTYNEQFF. The CDR3 region has the DNA TGTGCCAGCAGCTCCACTAGCGGAACTTACAATGAGCAGTTCTTC.

This clone has only a few counts. The chain carries TRBV9 and TRBJ1-4; TRBD1 agrees at 9 bases. Germline V CDR1 and CDR2: SGDLS, YYNGEE. This CDR3 has 14 residues. V gave up 4 bases and J gave up 5 bases; unmatched junction bases: 3. The CDR3 nucleotides are TGTGCCAGCAGCCCCGGGACAGGGAATGAAAAACTGTTTTTT. Its protein is CASSPGTGNEKLFF.

The J gene is TRBJ2-1, the V gene TRBV7-9, with 11 bases lining up with TRBD2. The junction had 7 bases not matched to a gene; V was cut back by 8 bases and J by 4 bases. CDR1 is SEHNR, CDR2 FQNEAQ, per germline (reference sequence). The CDR3 contains 15 residues. CDR3 sequence (DNA): TGTGCCAGCGGTCGACTAGCGGGAACTTACAATGAGCAGTTCTTC. Its protein is CASGRLAGTYNEQFF. The entire variable domain, with the rest obtained from reference TRBV7-9 and TRBJ2-1, is as follows: DTGVSQNPRHKITKRGQNVTFRCDPISEHNRLYWYRQTLGQGPEFLTYFQNEAQLEKSRLLSDRFSAERPKGSFSTLEIQRTEQGDSAMYLCASGRLAGTYNEQFFGPGTRLTVL.

This clone has only a few counts. This rearrangement joins TRBV28 to TRBJ1-1; TRBD1 might be the D (5 bases). CDR1 and CDR2 (germline): MDHEN, SYDVKM. The CDR3 spans 17 residues. The V gene lost 3 bases and the J gene lost 3 bases, with 20 bases spanning the gap. The CDR3 DNA reads TGTGCCAGCAGTTTTATCAGGGATCTGATTGGGGACACTGAAGCTTTCTTT. It translates to CASSFIRDLIGDTEAFF.

The chain has TRBV7-3 and TRBJ2-2; D is ambiguous. The V end was cut by 5 bases, the J end by 7 bases, with 11 bases between. The CDR3 runs 13 residues. The germline CDR1 and CDR2 sequences are SGHTA and FQGTGA. The CDR3 DNA is TGTGCCAGCAGCCCCGGGTGGGACGGGGAGCTGTTTTTT. It is translated as CASSPGWDGELFF.

This chain links TRBV5-1 with TRBJ2-7; D may be TRBD2 (5 bases). Per the germline V gene, CDR1 is SGHRS and CDR2 is YFSETQ. This CDR3 has 16 residues. V lost 4 bases and J 1 base, leaving 18 bases between the germline ends. The CDR3 nucleotides read TGCGCCAGCAGCCCATCCGTAGGAGCGGCATCCTACGAGCAGTACTTC. It encodes CASSPSVGAASYEQYF.

The chain recombines TRBV28 with TRBJ1-6; 9 nucleotides match TRBD1. The germline CDR1 and CDR2 sequences are MDHEN and SYDVKM. J gave up 10 bases and V 6 bases, and 10 bases lay outside the gene matches. CDR3 size: 15 residues. The CDR3 coding sequence is TGTGCCAGCAGGGGCCCGGGACAGGGAGTCTCACCCCTCCACTTT. It translates to CASRGPGQGVSPLHF.

About this clone: Other DNA sequences in the sample encode the same CDR3. This chain joins TRBV2 and TRBJ2-1, with D unclear. Trimming cost V 4 bases and J 0 bases, with 10 bases left between them. The germline V gene encodes CDR1 SNHLY and CDR2 FYNNEI. The CDR3 has 15 amino acids. This CDR3 is CASSGGSSSYNEQFF. DNA for the CDR3: TGTGCCAGCAGTGGAGGCAGCAGCTCCTACAATGAGCAGTTCTTC.

V gene TRBV2 combines with J gene TRBJ1-2; D unclear. V lost 1 base and J lost 4, with 10 bases in between. Germline V lookup: CDR1 SNHLY, CDR2 FYNNEI. The length of the CDR3 is 14 residues. The CDR3: CASSEGGQIYGYTF. The CDR3 DNA reads TGTGCCAGCAGTGAAGGGGGTCAAATCTATGGCTACACCTTC.

The chain is built from TRBV19 and TRBJ1-4, with 7 bases aligning to TRBD1. This CDR3 comprises 16 residues. V lost 5 bases to trimming and J lost 4 bases; unmatched junction nucleotides: 10. Germline-derived CDR1 and CDR2 are LNHDA and SQIVND (reference sequence). Here the CDR3 reads CASSRSSGTVNEKLFF. CDR3 bases: TGTGCCAGTAGTCGAAGCTCCGGGACAGTTAATGAAAAACTGTTTTTT.

This chain joins TRBV5-4 and TRBJ2-1; TRBD2 agrees at 8 bases. Losses at the gene ends were 3 bases for V and 6 bases for J; bases not matched to a gene: 8. Germline CDR1 SGHNT, CDR2 YYREEE (reference sequence). The CDR3 has 15 residues. CDR3 loop: CASSWISGNANEQFF. CDR3 sequence (DNA): TGTGCCAGCAGCTGGATTAGCGGGAATGCCAATGAGCAGTTCTTC. The complete variable domain, with remaining parts taken from reference TRBV5-4 and TRBJ2-1, reads ETGVTQSPTHLIKTRGQQVTLRCSSQSGHNTVSWYQQALGQGPQFIFQYYREEENGRGNFPPRFSGLQFPNYSSELNVNALELDDSALYLCASSWISGNANEQFFGPGTRLTVL.

The V gene is TRBV18, the J gene TRBJ1-5; D gene ambiguous. The CDR3 spans 14 residues. Per the germline V gene, CDR1 is KGHSH and CDR2 is LQKENI. Trimming cost V 6 bases and J 7 bases, with 16 bases left between them. The CDR3 DNA is TGTGCCAGCTCCCCCGAGGAGAACGCACAGCCCCAGCATTTT. This translates into CASSPEENAQPQHF.

The J gene is TRBJ1-2, the V gene TRBV12-2. TRBV12-2 is an annotated pseudogene. The CDR3 consists of 14 residues. This CDR3 reads CASRLPSRNYGYTF. CDR3 bases: TGTGCAAGTCGCTTACCCTCGAGGAACTATGGCTACACCTTC.

The chain recombines TRBV7-9 with TRBJ1-1, with a tentative D call TRBD1 (6 bases). V was pared by 5 bases and J by 1 base, with 14 bases between. CDR1 is SEHNR and CDR2 is FQNEAQ in the germline V gene (reference sequence). The CDR3 is made up of 15 amino acids. CDR3 DNA sequence: TGTGCCAGCAGCACCCCGTGGGGGCAGAACACTGAAGCTTTCTTT. It yields the protein CASSTPWGQNTEAFF.

The chain employs TRBV13 and TRBJ2-2, with D perhaps TRBD2 (6 bases). CDR1 is PRHDT, CDR2 FYEKMQ, per germline (reference sequence). The CDR3 covers 14 residues. With 8 bases removed from V and 4 bases from J, the gap between germline ends came to 14 bases. The CDR3 protein is CASARRDGTGELFF. CDR3 nucleotide sequence: TGTGCCAGCGCTAGGCGGGATGGCACCGGGGAGCTGTTTTTT.

The V gene is TRBV4-2, the J gene TRBJ2-3; 13 bases map to TRBD2. The CDR3 consists of 20 residues. Germline loops: CDR1 LGHNA, CDR2 YNFKEQ. V gave up 3 bases and J gave up 0 bases; unmatched junction bases: 12. This CDR3 is CASSHYPSGLAGTSTDTQYF. CDR3 DNA sequence: TGTGCCAGCAGCCATTACCCTTCGGGACTAGCGGGAACTAGCACAGATACGCAGTATTTT.

The chain combines TRBV5-1 with TRBJ2-1, with 13 bases fitting TRBD2. V lost 4 bases, J lost 3 bases, and 4 bases stayed unmatched. Looked up from germline, CDR1 is SGHRS and CDR2 is YFSETQ. This CDR3 comprises 16 residues. Written as DNA, the CDR3 is TGCGCCAGCAGCGCAGGGACTAGCGGGAACTACAATGAGCAGTTCTTC. Translation gives CASSAGTSGNYNEQFF.

The chain carries TRBV29-1 and TRBJ2-7; 7 positions agree with TRBD2. The germline CDR1 and CDR2 sequences are SQVTM and ANQGSEA. V trimming: 8 bases; J trimming: 2 bases; junction bases outside the gene matches: 9. CDR3 length: 13 residues. The CDR3 nucleotides read TGCAGCAGAATAGCGGGCGACCCCTACGAGCAGTACTTC. As protein: CSRIAGDPYEQYF.